A selection of T cell receptor beta chains follows, all from one sample in a study of blood T cell repertoires in COVID-19. Libraries were prepared by immunoSEQ multiplex PCR; TCRdb keeps only in-frame clonotypes and omits some of them. The table lists approximately 240,000 clones, about nine tenths of them singletons. The sample consisted of PBMCs or T cells enriched from blood (not recorded which). The receptors here all came from a woman younger than 30 who had recovered from COVID-19. CDR3s leave out the opening cysteine and the closing phenylalanine or tryptophan. Fields, in order: J gene, V gene, CDR3 protein.

>TRBJ2-3|TRBV20-1
SAGGLDTQY
>TRBJ1-1|TRBV24-1
ATSAGTISEAF
>TRBJ1-5|TRBV28
ASSFRQNNQPQH
>TRBJ1-6|TRBV6-4
ASRGDGYNSPLH
>TRBJ2-1|TRBV7-8
ASSLARLAEGKSSYNEQF
>TRBJ1-4|TRBV28
ASGTGGIEKLF
>TRBJ1-2|TRBV7-2
ASSLDSYGYT
>TRBJ2-3|TRBV2
ASSAQRNTQY
>TRBJ1-2|TRBV28
ASIQKTGMGGYT
>TRBJ1-2|TRBV9
ASSAEDRVYGYT
>TRBJ1-2|TRBV12-5
ASGLDSSGYT
>TRBJ1-1|TRBV27
ASSLFEATEAF
>TRBJ1-3|TRBV24-1
ATSDSPGNTIY
>TRBJ1-3|TRBV9
ASSSRQGSGNTIY
>TRBJ2-6|TRBV5-1
ASSPLYSGANVLT
>TRBJ2-7|TRBV7-2
ASTLDRIGEQY
>TRBJ1-2|TRBV4-1
ASSQGGNAMTGYGYT
>TRBJ2-3|TRBV7-2
ASSLVLAGGPSTDTQY
>TRBJ2-7|TRBV3-1/TRBV3-2
ASSLAGTAYEQY
>TRBJ1-2|TRBV6-6
ASRRGVVLLALQGRYGYT
>TRBJ1-5|TRBV18
ASSGQGNQPQH
>TRBJ1-3|TRBV3-1/TRBV3-2
ASRGRDSGNTIY
>TRBJ1-3|TRBV6-6
ASSFIPNVGNTIY
>TRBJ1-2|TRBV6-1
ASSERVGTGEGYT
>TRBJ2-1|TRBV5-1
ASSLDSRTMWGEQF
>TRBJ2-2|TRBV24-1
ATSDLAGRTGELF
>TRBJ2-3|TRBV7-2
ASSVARTDTQY
>TRBJ2-6|TRBV7-6
ASSPGSGQRYSGANVLT
>TRBJ2-7|TRBV6-5
ASSNSGTAPREQY
>TRBJ1-5|TRBV7-2
ASSWGDSSNQPQH
>TRBJ1-1|TRBV1
TSSRVRETEAF
>TRBJ1-1|TRBV28
ASSLGQGEAF
>TRBJ2-1|TRBV6-1
ASSDQGLSSYNEQF
>TRBJ2-7|TRBV28
ASKSPRAGYEQY
>TRBJ1-1|TRBV27
ASSPRGHQAF
>TRBJ2-2|TRBV7-8
ASSLRGVAVGGELF
>TRBJ2-7|TRBV5-1
ASSESGTVTYEQY
>TRBJ2-1|TRBV24-1
ATSENSINNEQF
>TRBJ2-1|TRBV28
ASTGLAGVCF
>TRBJ1-2|TRBV5-6
ASSLGDRGNMDGYT
>TRBJ2-5|TRBV4-1
ASSQGLEAWETQY
>TRBJ1-3|TRBV27
ASGSGVRSGNTIY
>TRBJ2-1|TRBV19
ASSRDSGGANPYNEQF
>TRBJ1-1|TRBV19
ASSTAGGRVTEAF
>TRBJ2-1|TRBV9
ASSLRTGIDEQF
>TRBJ1-2|TRBV5-4
ASSLDSLTNYGYT
>TRBJ1-2|TRBV9
ASSIRQGTYGYT
>TRBJ1-1|TRBV28
ASSSGQRTEAF
>TRBJ2-2|TRBV7-9
ASSRQANTGELF
>TRBJ2-3|TRBV7-9
ASSLGDRGADTQY
>TRBJ2-7|TRBV5-4
ASSGRGQASYEQY
>TRBJ1-2|TRBV7-2
ASSWRDGYGYT
>TRBJ2-3|TRBV7-8
ASSLGPSGSTDTQY
>TRBJ1-5|TRBV6-2/TRBV6-3
ASSWTGGRQPQH
>TRBJ2-7|TRBV18
ASSPSGRGYEQY
>TRBJ1-4|TRBV5-6
ASSATKRLAKLF
>TRBJ1-5|TRBV2
ASSAAGLRLGNQPQH
>TRBJ1-1|TRBV6-5
ASRQNRGGTEAF
>TRBJ2-1|TRBV4-1
ASSLLAPSSYNEQF
>TRBJ1-1|TRBV7-9
ASSDRGPREAF